This TCR beta chain originates from a study of shared clonotypes between healthy human individuals. Sequencing used immunoSEQ multiplex PCR; TCRdb keeps in-frame clones, though not all of them. Of under 1 million clones in the sample, about 96% were seen once. Selected positively for CCR7 and CD45RO-negative, naive CD8 cells excluded terminally differentiated effector memory CD45RA+ cells. The donors, all of them Caucasian adults, lived in Nashville, Tennessee. The CDR3 spans 16 residues. V shed 7 bases and J 1 base; nucleotides not matched to a gene: 8. The germline gives CDR1 MNHEY, CDR2 SMNVEV (reference sequence).

The V call is TRBV27, the J call TRBJ2-1; 9 nucleotides agree with TRBD2. Material for sequencing was naive CD8+ T cells sorted from blood. The sequence came from a man aged 25-45 years in good health. The CDR3 sequence is CASIGLAGNSYNEQFF. CDR3 DNA: TGTGCCAGCATAGGTCTAGCGGGAAATTCCTACAATGAGCAGTTCTTC.